This T cell receptor (beta chain) emerged from a study of T cell responses to AZD1222 COVID-19 vaccine. Libraries were prepared by immunoSEQ multiplex PCR; TCRdb keeps only in-frame clonotypes and omits some of them. This table holds some 100,000 clones, 80% to 95% found once. The germline V and J ends were trimmed by 4 bases and 7 bases, with 11 bases remaining between them. CDR1 and CDR2 (germline): LNHDA, SQIVND (reference sequence). The CDR3 consists of 13 residues. V is TRBV19 and J is TRBJ1-5; D ambiguous. The sequence derives from an adult in good health. The sample here was peripheral blood, taken on day 0 of AZD1222 vaccination. The DNA of the CDR3 is TGTGCCAGTAGTAGGGCGGACGGGCAGCCCCAGCATTTT. Translating gives CASSRADGQPQHF.